Sequencing of this T cell receptor (beta chain) was carried out in a study of blood T cell repertoires in COVID-19. Using immunoSEQ multiplex PCR, the repertoire was profiled, and TCRdb retains in-frame clones only, with some absent. Of about 170,000 clones listed, approximately 86% are singletons. The germline V gene encodes CDR1 SGHNT and CDR2 YYREEE (reference sequence). The junction had 4 bases not matched to a gene; V was cut back by 3 bases and J by 7 bases. CDR3 length: 12 amino acids. The sequenced sample was peripheral blood. This TCR was recovered from a woman of 80 years or more with COVID-19, enrolled during active disease. The chain combines TRBV5-4 with TRBJ2-7, with 7 bases aligning to TRBD1. The DNA of the CDR3 is TGTGCCAGCAGCTGGGACAGAGGTGAGCAGTACTTC. Translated: CASSWDRGEQYF.